This passage covers 9 T cell receptor beta chains from one sample sequenced in a study of beta chain features in type 1 diabetes. The authors reverse transcribed all of the isolated RNA, so sequencing captured expressed TCRB transcripts. The repertoire was sequenced with immunoSEQ multiplex PCR; TCRdb's copy has only in-frame clones and lacks some. This sample has approximately 250,000 clones, with roughly 9.6% found just once. Sample: naive CD4+ T cells from blood. The receptors stem from a woman aged 18 to 35 in good health.

The chain links TRBV25-1 to TRBJ1-1; TRBD1 is a possible D gene (6 bases). The germline V gene encodes CDR1 MGHDK and CDR2 SYGVNS. V was pared by 1 base and J by 1 base, with 13 bases between. This CDR3 spans 16 amino acids. In nucleotides, the CDR3 is TGTGCCAGCAGTGAATCTAGGGGGATACCGAACACTGAAGCTTTCTTT. It specifies CASSESRGIPNTEAFF.

This sequence joins TRBV5-4 and TRBJ2-1; maybe TRBD2 (6 bases). Trimming took off 5 bases at V and 13 bases at J, with 19 bases between the two ends. Germline CDR1 SGHNT, CDR2 YYREEE (reference sequence). CDR3 length: 13 residues. Here the CDR3 reads CASRPGAGRGQFF. The CDR3, as DNA: TGTGCCAGCAGACCCGGAGCGGGCCGTGGTCAGTTCTTC. The full variable domain, its missing parts supplied by reference TRBV5-4 and TRBJ2-1, is ETGVTQSPTHLIKTRGQQVTLRCSSQSGHNTVSWYQQALGQGPQFIFQYYREEENGRGNFPPRFSGLQFPNYSSELNVNALELDDSALYLCASRPGAGRGQFFGPGTRLTVL.

This clone was observed a handful of times. The genes are TRBV9 and TRBJ1-1; D is ambiguous. Germline CDR1 SGDLS, CDR2 YYNGEE. V was shortened by 0 bases and J by 2 bases, with 14 bases between the two germline ends. The CDR3 loop spans 16 amino acids. The CDR3 reads CASSVGEVWANTEAFF. The CDR3, as DNA: TGTGCCAGCAGCGTAGGGGAGGTGTGGGCAAACACTGAAGCTTTCTTT.

This rearrangement joins TRBV7-3 to TRBJ2-2; possible D gene TRBD2, 5 bases. The CDR3 spans 14 residues. Trimming removed 6 bases from V and 1 base from J, with 9 bases in between. Germline V CDR1 and CDR2: SGHTA, FQGTGA. The CDR3 is CASRRVLNTGELFF. DNA of the CDR3: TGTGCCAGCAGGAGGGTCTTGAACACCGGGGAGCTGTTTTTT.

This clone was seen a handful of times. The V and J genes are TRBV30 and TRBJ1-1; TRBD1 matches 7 bases. This CDR3 comprises 15 residues. V dropped 4 bases and J dropped 3; count of bases not matched to a gene: 11. CDR1 is GTSNPN, CDR2 SVGIG, per germline (reference sequence). CDR3 in amino acids: CAWNLRRGLDTEAFF. CDR3 bases: TGTGCCTGGAACCTACGGAGGGGGCTGGACACTGAAGCTTTCTTT.

The rearrangement joins TRBV15 to TRBJ1-2; no reliable D call. Germline V gene data show CDR1 as LNHNV and CDR2 as YYDKDF (reference sequence). V shed 0 bases and J shed 1 base, with 12 bases lying between them. This CDR3 region has 16 residues. The CDR3 coding sequence is TGTGCCACCAGCAGAGATTTAGAGGGCCGTAACTATGGCTACACCTTC. This gives the protein CATSRDLEGRNYGYTF.

This clone was picked up a small number of times. The chain carries TRBV11-2 and TRBJ2-7; 8 bases fit TRBD2. The germline V gene encodes CDR1 SGHAT and CDR2 FQNNGV. This CDR3 has 15 residues. The V gene end was trimmed by 6 bases and the J gene end by 2 bases; junction bases not matched to a gene: 9. The CDR3 DNA is TGTGCCAGCAGACAGATAGCGGGGCAGACCTACGAGCAGTACTTC. Protein: CASRQIAGQTYEQYF.

This clone was counted only a few times. This chain links TRBV6-1 with TRBJ1-5, with 7 bases aligning to TRBD1. Unmatched junction bases numbered 7, after V lost 5 bases and J lost 3 bases. The CDR3 runs to 15 residues. Germline lookup yields CDR1 MNHNS and CDR2 SASEGT. The CDR3 DNA is TGTGCCAGCAGTTGGCAGGGGGAGAACAATCAGCCCCAGCATTTT. As protein: CASSWQGENNQPQHF.

The CDR3 reads CASSVRSDNSPLHF. In nucleotides, the CDR3 is TGTGCCAGCAGTGTCAGATCAGATAATTCACCCCTCCACTTT. The chain has TRBV6-1 and TRBJ1-6; unclear D gene. Between the trimmed V and J ends, which lost 4 bases and 5 bases, there was a span of 9 bases. The CDR3 has 14 amino acids. Germline loops: CDR1 MNHNS, CDR2 SASEGT.